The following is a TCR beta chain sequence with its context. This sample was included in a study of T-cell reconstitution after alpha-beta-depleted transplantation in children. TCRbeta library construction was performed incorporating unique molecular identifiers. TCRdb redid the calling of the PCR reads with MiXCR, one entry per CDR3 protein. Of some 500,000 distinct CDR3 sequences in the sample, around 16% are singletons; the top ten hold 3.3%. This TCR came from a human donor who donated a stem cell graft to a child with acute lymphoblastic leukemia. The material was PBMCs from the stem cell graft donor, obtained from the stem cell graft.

CDR3 nucleotides: TGCGCCAGCAGCTTGGAGGGGGCGCGTAACTCCTACAATGAGCAGTTCTTC. This encodes CASSLEGARNSYNEQFF. The chain carries TRBV5-1 and TRBJ2-1, with 7 nucleotides matching TRBD1. Germline-derived CDR1 and CDR2 are SGHRS and YFSETQ. The CDR3 spans 17 residues. J gave up 0 bases and V 0 bases, and 6 bases lay outside the gene matches.